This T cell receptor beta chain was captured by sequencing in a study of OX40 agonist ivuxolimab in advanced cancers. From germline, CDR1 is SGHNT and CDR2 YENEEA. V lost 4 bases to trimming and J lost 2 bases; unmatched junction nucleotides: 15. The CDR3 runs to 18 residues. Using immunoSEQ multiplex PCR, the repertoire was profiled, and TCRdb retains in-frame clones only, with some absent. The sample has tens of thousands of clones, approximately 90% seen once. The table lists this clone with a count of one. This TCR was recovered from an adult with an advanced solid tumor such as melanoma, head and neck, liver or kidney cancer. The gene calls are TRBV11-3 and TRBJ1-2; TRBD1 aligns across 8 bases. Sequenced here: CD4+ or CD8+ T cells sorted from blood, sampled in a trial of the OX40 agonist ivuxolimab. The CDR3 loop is CASSSGGRAHTGNYGYTF. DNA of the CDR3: TGTGCCAGCAGCTCAGGGGGCAGGGCCCATACCGGAAACTATGGCTACACCTTC.